This T cell receptor beta chain was recovered during a study of cytomegalovirus exposure and HLA in healthy donors. CDR3 length: 12 amino acids. Germline CDR1 and CDR2: MRHNA and SNTAGT. With 0 bases removed from V and 14 bases from J, the gap between germline ends came to 11 bases. Using immunoSEQ multiplex PCR, the repertoire was profiled, and TCRdb retains in-frame clones only, with some absent. The sample lists about 180,000 clones; roughly 85% were seen once. The receptor was isolated from a man in his late teens or twenties in good health and CMV-seropositive. Sequences were obtained from PBMCs. The chain recombines TRBV6-4 with TRBJ2-1, with D tentatively TRBD2 (6 bases). The CDR3 bases are TGTGCCAGCAGTGACTCTGCGGGGTCAAAGTTCTTC. Encoded protein: CASSDSAGSKFF.